A selection of T cell receptor beta chains follows, all from one sample in a study of monozygotic twins with inflammatory bowel disease. TCRdb reprocessed the 5' RACE reads and stores each CDR3 protein as one record, lacking DNA. This sample's table reports over 150,000 distinct CDR3 sequences. The sequenced material came from blood. The origin of the receptors is a human donor with ulcerative colitis or Crohn's disease, or a healthy co-twin of an affected twin (not recorded which). Each CDR3 is given with its conserved first and last residue.

length: 15; V: TRBV10-3; J: TRBJ1-1; CDR3: CAISALGAGAAEAFF
length: 13; V: TRBV20-1; J: TRBJ2-3; CDR3: CSAGLAGADTQYF
length: 16; V: TRBV9; J: TRBJ2-1; CDR3: CASSGEELAGYNEQFF
length: 18; V: TRBV19; J: TRBJ1-5; CDR3: CASRRGQLASDSNQPQHF
length: 14; V: TRBV7-9; J: TRBJ1-1; CDR3: CASSPPRVGTEAFF
length: 16; V: TRBV24-1; J: TRBJ1-5; CDR3: CATSDLKSGVGQPQHF
length: 16; V: TRBV10-3; J: TRBJ1-1; CDR3: CAISESIREGVTEAFF
length: 15; V: TRBV28; J: TRBJ1-5; CDR3: CASSLSGQVQQPQHF
length: 15; V: TRBV3-1; J: TRBJ2-7; CDR3: CASSPPSGRIDEQYF
length: 14; V: TRBV6-1; J: TRBJ2-3; CDR3: CASSPGGIPDTQYF
length: 14; V: TRBV5-1; J: TRBJ2-7; CDR3: CASSLRDSVNEQYF
length: 15; V: TRBV6-5; J: TRBJ2-1; CDR3: CASSYHASFYNEQFF
length: 14; V: TRBV7-2; J: TRBJ2-1; CDR3: CASSLGARNNEQFF
length: 12; V: TRBV29-1; J: TRBJ1-2; CDR3: CSVPTGGYGYTF
length: 15; V: TRBV5-5; J: TRBJ1-6; CDR3: CASSSGPNYNSPLHF
length: 16; V: TRBV5-1; J: TRBJ2-7; CDR3: CASSRVAGATSYEQYF
length: 14; V: TRBV7-3; J: TRBJ1-1; CDR3: CASSFRTGDTEAFF
length: 16; V: TRBV25-1; J: TRBJ2-2; CDR3: CASSEWEGALTGELFF
length: 21; V: TRBV7-2; J: TRBJ2-3; CDR3: CASSLLLVSDWDRGLPDTQYF
length: 14; V: TRBV11-3; J: TRBJ1-3; CDR3: CASSQEVSGNTIYF
length: 15; V: TRBV6-1; J: TRBJ2-2; CDR3: CASSEEWPVAGELFF
length: 16; V: TRBV9; J: TRBJ2-1; CDR3: CASSHRTGGAFNEQFF
length: 13; V: TRBV7-2; J: TRBJ1-2; CDR3: CASSPQTGYGYTF
length: 14; V: TRBV6-2/TRBV6-3; J: TRBJ2-1; CDR3: CASSPQGRHNEQFF
length: 16; V: TRBV4-2; J: TRBJ2-3; CDR3: CASSQSRTRTSDTQYF
length: 13; V: TRBV20-1; J: TRBJ2-5; CDR3: CSASRGAWETQYF
length: 16; V: TRBV4-2; J: TRBJ2-7; CDR3: CASSYLAGEPSYEQYF